Below are 11 T cell receptor beta chains sequenced from a single sample in a study of T cell responses to AZD1222 COVID-19 vaccine. Here immunoSEQ multiplex PCR was the method, and the copy in TCRdb shows in-frame clones only, minus some. Among around 45,000 clones listed, around 90% were seen once. The sequenced sample was peripheral blood, obtained 28 days after the second AZD1222 dose. The receptors here all came from an adult who received the AZD1222 COVID-19 vaccine.

The chain combines TRBV19 with TRBJ1-1; 8 bases fit TRBD1. From germline, CDR1 is LNHDA and CDR2 SQIVND (reference sequence). This CDR3 has 19 amino acids. Trimming took 2 bases from V and 4 from J; bases not matched to a gene: 18. CDR3 sequence: CASSINKRRQGTKGTEAFF. The CDR3 bases are TGTGCCAGTAGTATAAACAAACGGAGACAGGGGACCAAGGGCACTGAAGCTTTCTTT.

The chain joins TRBV5-1 to TRBJ1-2; D call uncertain. The germline V and J ends were trimmed by 2 bases and 6 bases, with 14 bases remaining between them. Germline CDR1 is SGHRS and CDR2 is YFSETQ. This CDR3 is built from 14 residues. The CDR3 DNA reads TGCGCCAGCAGCTTAGTATTAGGTGGGGATGGCTACACCTTC. Protein product: CASSLVLGGDGYTF.

The chain recombines TRBV4-1 with TRBJ2-1; 11 positions match TRBD2. The CDR3 runs to 16 residues. Trimming took 2 bases from V and 7 from J; bases not matched to a gene: 7. The germline gives CDR1 MGHRA, CDR2 YSYEKL. CDR3 DNA sequence: TGCGCCAGCAGCCAACTTCTAGCGGGGGGTTGGAATGAGCAGTTCTTC. This sequence encodes CASSQLLAGGWNEQFF.

The genes are TRBV28 and TRBJ2-7, with D perhaps matching TRBD2 (6 bases). Germline-derived CDR1 and CDR2 are MDHEN and SYDVKM. Trimming shortened V by 10 bases and J by 3 bases, and 10 bases separated the two germline ends. The CDR3 has 11 amino acids. CDR3 in amino acids: CATTGGYEQYF. The CDR3, as DNA: TGTGCCACCACCGGGGGCTACGAGCAGTACTTC.

V gene TRBV11-3 combines with J gene TRBJ2-1, with 14 bases matching TRBD2. Germline V lookup: CDR1 SGHNT, CDR2 YENEEA. The junction had 10 bases not matched to a gene; V was cut back by 5 bases and J by 10 bases. This CDR3 is 16 amino acids long. CDR3 residues: CASSPGTSGGPREQFF. For the CDR3, the DNA is TGTGCCAGCAGCCCGGGGACTAGCGGGGGCCCCAGGGAGCAGTTCTTC.

This clone was found once. The CDR3 loop reads CASRRGALEAFF. The CDR3 DNA reads TGTGCCAGCAGAAGGGGAGCTCTTGAAGCTTTCTTT. This chain uses TRBV25-1 with TRBJ1-1; possible D gene TRBD1, 5 bases. Trimming shortened V by 6 bases and J by 7 bases, and 12 bases separated the two germline ends. In germline, CDR1 is MGHDK, CDR2 SYGVNS. This CDR3 comprises 12 residues.

V and J are TRBV15 and TRBJ2-5, with D possibly TRBD1 on 5 matching bases. The CDR3 runs to 14 residues. Germline V lookup: CDR1 LNHNV, CDR2 YYDKDF (reference sequence). V was clipped by 4 bases and J by 4 bases, with 13 bases between them. CDR3 bases: TGTGCCACCAGCATAAGATCAGGGCGAGAGACCCAGTACTTC. Its translation is CATSIRSGRETQYF.

This sequence joins TRBV5-1 and TRBJ1-4; no clear D gene. CDR3 length: 13 amino acids. Germline V gene data show CDR1 as SGHRS and CDR2 as YFSETQ. With 1 base removed from V and 5 bases from J, the gap between germline ends came to 6 bases. DNA of the CDR3: TGCGCCAGCAGCTTGCCGGGGAATGAAAAACTGTTTTTT. Its translation: CASSLPGNEKLFF.

The chain joins TRBV7-2 to TRBJ2-3; tentatively, D is TRBD1 (6 bases). Trimming took 9 bases from V and 4 from J, leaving 17 bases between them. Germline V gene data show CDR1 as SGHTA and CDR2 as FQGNSA. The CDR3 is made up of 14 amino acids. This chain's CDR3 is CASLVGAEADTQYF. The CDR3 nucleotides are TGTGCCAGTCTTGTGGGGGCGGAGGCAGATACGCAGTATTTT.

In nucleotides, the CDR3 is TGTGCCAGTAGTATCCAGACAGGGCGGGAGACCCAGTACTTC. This codes for CASSIQTGRETQYF. The V and J genes are TRBV19 and TRBJ2-5, with 7 positions matching TRBD1. This CDR3 is 14 amino acids long. Trimming removed 3 bases from V and 5 bases from J; junction bases left unmatched: 6. Germline V gene sequence: CDR1 LNHDA, CDR2 SQIVND (reference sequence).

This chain connects TRBV6-5 to TRBJ1-3; D remains unclear. V dropped 2 bases and J dropped 0 bases, with 8 bases sitting between them. Germline V gene sequence: CDR1 MNHEY, CDR2 SVGAGI. There are 15 residues in the CDR3. The CDR3 DNA reads TGTGCCAGCAGTTACGCGCCGAGCTCTGGAAACACCATATATTTT. This sequence encodes CASSYAPSSGNTIYF.